This TCR beta chain was sequenced in a study of blood T cell repertoires in COVID-19. The germline CDR1 and CDR2 sequences are SEHNR and FQNEAQ (reference sequence). V was clipped by 3 bases and J by 7 bases, with 16 bases between them. The length of the CDR3 is 14 residues. Assay used: immunoSEQ multiplex PCR; TCRdb lists only in-frame clones, some missing. The top ten hold 0.6% of the sample, which has roughly 450,000 clones, about nine tenths seen once. The V call is TRBV7-9, the J call TRBJ2-7; D gene uncertain. This sequence was found in a man between 18 and 29 years old who had recovered from COVID-19. Sequencing was carried out using PBMCs or T cells enriched from blood (not recorded which). The CDR3 spells CASSFAGPWVEQYF. As DNA, the CDR3 is TGTGCCAGCAGCTTTGCAGGCCCCTGGGTGGAGCAGTACTTC.